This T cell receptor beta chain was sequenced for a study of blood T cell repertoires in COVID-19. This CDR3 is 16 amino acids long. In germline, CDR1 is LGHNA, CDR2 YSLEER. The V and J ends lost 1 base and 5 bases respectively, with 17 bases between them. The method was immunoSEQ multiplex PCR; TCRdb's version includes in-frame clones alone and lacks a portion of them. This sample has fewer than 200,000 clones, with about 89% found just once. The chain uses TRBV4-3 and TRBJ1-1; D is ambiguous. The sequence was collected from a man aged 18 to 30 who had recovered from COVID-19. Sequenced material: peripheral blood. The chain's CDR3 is CASSQGRAGIWTEAFF. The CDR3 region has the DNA TGCGCCAGCAGCCAAGGTAGGGCGGGGATTTGGACTGAAGCTTTCTTT.